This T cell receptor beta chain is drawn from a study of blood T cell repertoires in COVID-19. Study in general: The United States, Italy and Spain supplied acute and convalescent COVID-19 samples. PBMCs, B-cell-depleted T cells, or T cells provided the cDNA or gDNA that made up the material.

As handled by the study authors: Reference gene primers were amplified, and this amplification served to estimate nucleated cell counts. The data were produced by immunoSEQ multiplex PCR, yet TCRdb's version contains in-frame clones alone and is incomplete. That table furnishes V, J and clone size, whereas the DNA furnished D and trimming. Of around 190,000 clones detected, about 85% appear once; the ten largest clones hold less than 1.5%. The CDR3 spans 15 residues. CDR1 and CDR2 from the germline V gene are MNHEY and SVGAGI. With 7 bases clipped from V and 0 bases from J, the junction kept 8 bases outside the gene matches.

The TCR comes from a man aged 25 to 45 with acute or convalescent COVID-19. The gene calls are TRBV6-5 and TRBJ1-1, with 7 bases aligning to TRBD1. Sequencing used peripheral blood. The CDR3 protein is CASTFQTGLNTEAFF. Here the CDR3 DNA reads TGTGCCAGCACCTTCCAGACAGGGCTGAACACTGAAGCTTTCTTT.